One and the same sample provided the 22 T cell receptor beta chains below, sequenced in a study of response to subunit inactivated influenza vaccine. TCRdb processed the RT-PCR reads anew with MiXCR; each CDR3 protein has one entry. Of about 700,000 distinct CDR3 sequences listed, 15% to 17% are singletons. The source was PBMCs from blood, collected 11 to 12 days after vaccination. The receptors stem from a man aged 50 to 60 who received an inactivated influenza vaccine.

This clonotype was counted ten times or more. CDR3 bases: TGTGCCAGCAGCTTAGGGGACAGAAATTCACCCCTCCACTTT. Its protein is CASSLGDRNSPLHF. The genes are TRBV7-2 and TRBJ1-6; 7 bases agree with TRBD1. V gave up 1 base and J gave up 7 bases; unmatched junction bases: 1. The CDR3 length is 14 residues. Germline values: CDR1 SGHTA, CDR2 FQGNSA.

This clonotype was counted a few times. This rearrangement joins TRBV9 to TRBJ1-3; D not resolved. Germline V gives CDR1 SGDLS, CDR2 YYNGEE. The length of the CDR3 is 16 residues. V shed 0 bases and J shed 0 bases, with 10 bases lying between them. Written as DNA, the CDR3 is TGTGCCAGCAGCGTAGAGGTAAAGAGCTCTGGAAACACCATATATTTT. It yields the protein CASSVEVKSSGNTIYF.

The V and J genes are TRBV6-5 and TRBJ1-2; the match to TRBD1 covers 7 bases. This CDR3 has 15 amino acids. V shed 3 bases and J 4 bases; nucleotides not matched to a gene: 8. Germline CDR1 and CDR2: MNHEY and SVGAGI. CDR3 nucleotides: TGTGCCAGCAGTTATACTCCGACAGGGATCTATGGCTACACCTTC. This codes for CASSYTPTGIYGYTF.

The CDR3 DNA reads as TGTGCCAGCAGCTTTTTTGCGGGGGCTCAGTACAATGAGCAGTTCTTC. Amino acid sequence: CASSFFAGAQYNEQFF. The chain employs TRBV7-9 and TRBJ2-1, with a weak D call TRBD2 (7 bases). CDR1 and CDR2 from the germline V gene are SEHNR and FQNEAQ (reference sequence). The ends were cut back, 3 bases at V and 4 bases at J, with 16 bases in the middle. The CDR3 length is 16 residues.

The chain has TRBV9 and TRBJ2-5, with D perhaps matching TRBD2 (6 bases). V was trimmed by 1 base and J by 0 bases, leaving 13 bases between them. The CDR3 runs 16 residues. Germline-derived CDR1 and CDR2 are SGDLS and YYNGEE. The CDR3 sequence is CASSVLASAYQETQYF. CDR3 sequence (DNA): TGTGCCAGCAGCGTACTAGCTAGCGCGTACCAAGAGACCCAGTACTTC.

The chain couples TRBV5-1 to TRBJ2-2, with D perhaps being TRBD1 or TRBD2 (5 bases each). The CDR3 totals 16 residues. Germline CDR1 and CDR2: SGHRS and YFSETQ. V lost 3 bases, J lost 4 bases, and 16 bases lay in between. This chain's CDR3 is CASSSTPGTLTGELFF. The CDR3 DNA reads TGCGCCAGCAGCTCAACCCCGGGGACCCTCACCGGGGAGCTGTTTTTT.

This chain uses TRBV4-2 with TRBJ2-7, with D tentatively TRBD1 (6 bases). Trimming cost V 1 base and J 3 bases, with 22 bases left between them. The CDR3 consists of 18 residues. Germline V lookup: CDR1 LGHNA, CDR2 YNFKEQ. In DNA, the CDR3 is TGTGCCAGCAGCCAAGCACATAGTCTGGGGGCTGGGGTCTACGAGCAGTACTTC. Translating it yields CASSQAHSLGAGVYEQYF.

This clonotype has more than one count but fewer than ten. J is TRBJ1-1 and V is TRBV7-9; D not resolved. Germline-derived CDR1 and CDR2 are SEHNR and FQNEAQ (reference sequence). Between the trimmed V and J ends, which lost 5 bases and 3 bases, there was a span of 10 bases. The CDR3 covers 13 residues. CDR3 sequence: CASSHNSYTEAFF. As DNA, the CDR3 is TGTGCCAGCAGCCATAACAGTTACACTGAAGCTTTCTTT.

This clonotype was seen repeatedly, ten times or more. The chain joins TRBV7-6 to TRBJ2-7, with D perhaps assigned TRBD1 or TRBD2 (5 bases each). This CDR3 is built from 15 residues. The V gene lost 2 bases and the J gene lost 2 bases, with 13 bases spanning the gap. Germline V gene lookup returns CDR1 SGHVS and CDR2 FNYEAQ. CDR3 amino acids: CASSLTRGGTYEQYF. The CDR3 DNA sequence: TGTGCCAGCAGCTTAACGAGGGGCGGAACCTACGAGCAGTACTTC.

This clonotype was found a few times. The chain couples TRBV12-3 or TRBV12-4 to TRBJ1-5, with TRBD1 matching 7 bases. Germline trimming cut 8 bases from V and 9 bases from J; bases unmatched to any gene: 10. The CDR3 length is 13 residues. The CDR3 bases are TGTGCCAGCGGTAAAGGGGGCTTTTCGCCCCAGCATTTT. It yields the protein CASGKGGFSPQHF.

The genes are TRBV9 and TRBJ1-3; D is uncertain. The CDR3 has 15 amino acids. V was trimmed by 2 bases and J by 4 bases, leaving 13 bases between them. The V gene's germline CDR1 is SGDLS and CDR2 YYNGEE. The CDR3 DNA sequence: TGTGCCAGCAGCGTGGAACGAACCCCCGGAAACACCATATATTTT. Its translation: CASSVERTPGNTIYF.

V is TRBV7-2 and J is TRBJ2-1; the D gene is possibly TRBD2 (5 bases). This CDR3 region has 14 residues. Trimming took 5 bases from V and 6 from J, leaving 14 bases between them. CDR1 is SGHTA and CDR2 is FQGNSA in the germline V gene. CDR3 region: CASSGGRNVNEQFF. The CDR3 DNA sequence: TGTGCCAGCAGCGGAGGACGCAATGTCAATGAGCAGTTCTTC.

V is TRBV7-9 and J is TRBJ2-1; TRBD1 agrees at 7 bases. Germline values: CDR1 SEHNR, CDR2 FQNEAQ (reference sequence). The V gene end was trimmed by 2 bases and the J gene end by 1 base; junction bases not matched to a gene: 5. The CDR3 covers 16 residues. The CDR3 region is CASSLQSRGSYNEQFF. CDR3 nucleotides: TGTGCCAGCAGCTTACAGTCCAGGGGGTCCTACAATGAGCAGTTCTTC.

This clonotype occurred a few times. The CDR3 loop is CASSVNRGFEAFF. CDR3 bases: TGTGCCAGCAGCGTAAACAGGGGTTTTGAAGCTTTCTTT. This chain connects TRBV7-2 to TRBJ1-1; 7 bases align to TRBD1. With V trimmed by 5 bases and J by 7 bases, 7 bases remained unmatched. Germline lookup yields CDR1 SGHTA and CDR2 FQGNSA. This CDR3 comprises 13 residues.

This clonotype has only a few counts. The chain employs TRBV12-3 or TRBV12-4 and TRBJ2-5; perhaps TRBD1 as D (5 bases). Trimming left V 4 bases short and J 4 bases short, with 13 bases between. The CDR3 is 14 amino acids. The CDR3 is CASSSRQKPETQYF. As DNA, the CDR3 is TGTGCCAGCAGTTCCCGACAGAAACCAGAGACCCAGTACTTC.

Many counts were recorded for this clonotype. V gene TRBV7-9 combines with J gene TRBJ1-4; D is unclear. The germline CDR1 and CDR2 sequences are SEHNR and FQNEAQ (reference sequence). Trimming pared 1 base from V and 15 bases from J, leaving 15 bases between. This CDR3 spans 13 amino acids. The CDR3 is CASSLGLGPSLFF. DNA of the CDR3: TGTGCCAGCAGCTTAGGTCTTGGCCCTTCATTGTTTTTT.

The sample holds a few counts of this clonotype. The chain recombines TRBV6-1 with TRBJ1-4; D uncertain. V lost 2 bases and J lost 0, with 10 bases in between. The CDR3 loop spans 16 amino acids. The germline gives CDR1 MNHNS, CDR2 SASEGT. CDR3 sequence reads: CASSEYAGSTNEKLFF. The CDR3 DNA is TGTGCCAGCAGTGAATACGCGGGATCAACTAATGAAAAACTGTTTTTT.

The V call is TRBV5-5, the J call TRBJ1-1; no reliable D call. CDR1 SGHKS and CDR2 YYEKEE come from the germline V gene (reference sequence). Trimming cost V 3 bases and J 1 base, with 10 bases left between them. CDR3 size: 14 residues. In DNA, the CDR3 is TGTGCCAGCAGCTCCTCTACCTGGAACACTGAAGCTTTCTTT. Residues: CASSSSTWNTEAFF. Using reference TRBV5-5 and TRBJ1-1 for the parts outside the CDR3, the full variable domain is DAGVTQSPTHLIKTRGQQVTLRCSPISGHKSVSWYQQVLGQGPQFIFQYYEKEERGRGNFPDRFSARQFPNYSSELNVNALLLGDSALYLCASSSSTWNTEAFFGQGTRLTVV.

The V and J genes are TRBV6-2 or TRBV6-3 and TRBJ2-2; D might be TRBD1 (5 bases). Germline V lookup: CDR1 MNHEY, CDR2 SVGEGT. The CDR3 has 13 residues. Trimming cost V 6 bases and J 3 bases, with 8 bases left between them. The CDR3 reads CASRDRHTGELFF. The CDR3 nucleotides are TGTGCCAGCAGAGACAGACACACCGGGGAGCTGTTTTTT.

This clonotype was counted only a few times. V is TRBV6-5 and J is TRBJ2-3, with D tentatively TRBD2 (7 bases). The CDR3 sequence is 14 residues long. V lost 4 bases, J lost 5 bases, and 13 bases lay in between. Per germline, CDR1 MNHEY and CDR2 SVGAGI. The CDR3 DNA reads as TGTGCCAGCAGTTCCGTGGGAGGGGGAGATACGCAGTATTTT. This codes for CASSSVGGGDTQYF.

This clonotype has more than one count but fewer than ten. The chain combines TRBV5-1 with TRBJ2-1; 11 positions agree with TRBD2. The CDR3 loop spans 16 amino acids. Germline trimming cut 4 bases from V and 4 bases from J; bases unmatched to any gene: 7. The germline V gene has CDR1 SGHRS and CDR2 YFSETQ. The CDR3 DNA reads as TGCGCCAGCAGCACCCTGACTAGCGGGGTTTACAATGAGCAGTTCTTC. This translates into CASSTLTSGVYNEQFF.

The gene calls are TRBV29-1 and TRBJ2-2, with D maybe TRBD1 (5 bases). Germline V gene sequence: CDR1 SQVTM, CDR2 ANQGSEA. V was trimmed by 5 bases and J by 6 bases, leaving 19 bases between them. The CDR3 is made up of 15 amino acids. The DNA of the CDR3 is TGCAGCGTTTTGTCAGGGAACCACCAGGCCGGGGAGCTGTTTTTT. Amino acids: CSVLSGNHQAGELFF.